These 10 T cell receptor beta chains were sequenced from one sample in a study of blood T cell repertoires in COVID-19. Data came from immunoSEQ multiplex PCR; TCRdb stores just in-frame clones and leaves some out. The sample lists roughly 80,000 clones, 84% occurring once. The sample comprised peripheral blood. The receptors stem from a human donor in a cohort sampled during active COVID-19.

A remark on this clone: Different DNA sequences within this sample yield the same CDR3. J is TRBJ2-2 and V is TRBV7-6; D is unclear. Trimming left V 2 bases short and J 3 bases short, with 7 bases between. This CDR3 has 14 residues. Germline assignment: CDR1 SGHVS and CDR2 FNYEAQ. The DNA for the CDR3 is TGTGCCAGCAGCTTAAATCCCGACACCGGGGAGCTGTTTTTT. This translates into CASSLNPDTGELFF.

The gene calls are TRBV4-2 and TRBJ1-2; no firm D call. The CDR3 has 17 residues. Germline V gene data show CDR1 as LGHNA and CDR2 as YNFKEQ. Between the trimmed V and J ends, which lost 3 bases and 8 bases, there was a span of 25 bases. The DNA of the CDR3 is TGTGCCAGCAGCCAGGACTTGACGAGGGAGTTATACGGGGGCTACACCTTC. This gives the protein CASSQDLTRELYGGYTF.

The gene calls are TRBV28 and TRBJ2-7; 7 bases map to TRBD1. The CDR3 sequence is 15 residues long. Germline loops: CDR1 MDHEN, CDR2 SYDVKM. J lost 7 bases, V lost 4 bases, and 13 bases had no gene match. CDR3 amino acids: CASSSPFGQVGEQYF. The CDR3 DNA is TGTGCCAGCAGTTCCCCATTCGGACAGGTCGGAGAGCAGTACTTC.

The gene calls are TRBV28 and TRBJ2-7, with 9 bases identical to TRBD1. The CDR3 is made up of 15 amino acids. The J segment lost 1 base and the V segment lost 6 bases, leaving 7 bases of the junction unmatched. Germline CDR1 is MDHEN and CDR2 is SYDVKM. CDR3 region: CASSHAGTGSYEQYF. CDR3 nucleotide sequence: TGTGCCAGCAGCCACGCCGGGACAGGGTCCTACGAGCAGTACTTC.

The V and J genes are TRBV6-6 and TRBJ2-3; the match to TRBD2 covers 9 bases. The germline CDR1 and CDR2 sequences are MNHNY and SVGAGI (reference sequence). V lost 2 bases, J lost 2 bases, and 2 bases stayed unmatched. The CDR3 is made up of 15 amino acids. CDR3 in DNA: TGTGCCAGCAGTTACGCTAGCGGGAACACAGATACGCAGTATTTT. Its translation is CASSYASGNTDTQYF.

This chain joins TRBV29-1 and TRBJ2-7; TRBD1 matches at 9 bases. The CDR3 is 15 residues long. The V segment lost 1 base and the J segment 4 bases; nucleotides outside the gene matches: 8. From germline, CDR1 is SQVTM and CDR2 ANQGSEA. The CDR3 bases are TGCAGCGTTGAAGGCTTACCGGGACAGGGTTACGAGCAGTACTTC. This codes for CSVEGLPGQGYEQYF.

The CDR3 DNA sequence: TGTGCCAGCAGCCCCGGACAGGGTGGCAATCAGCCCCAGCATTTT. This gives the protein CASSPGQGGNQPQHF. The chain joins TRBV7-9 to TRBJ1-5, with 8 bases matching TRBD1. Trimming took 5 bases from V and 2 from J; bases not matched to a gene: 5. The CDR3 spans 15 residues. Germline lookup yields CDR1 SEHNR and CDR2 FQNEAQ (reference sequence).

This clone was seen just once. This sequence joins TRBV5-1 and TRBJ2-1; TRBD2 matches 15 bases. The germline gives CDR1 SGHRS, CDR2 YFSETQ. The CDR3 contains 14 residues. The V and J ends lost 8 bases and 7 bases, in that order; junction bases with no gene match: 4. CDR3 sequence (DNA): TGCGCCAGTTGGACTAGCGGGAGGGCTAATGAGCAGTTCTTC. Translated, it gives CASWTSGRANEQFF.

The V and J genes are TRBV19 and TRBJ2-5, with 12 bases matching TRBD2. The CDR3 covers 16 residues. Germline-derived CDR1 and CDR2 are LNHDA and SQIVND (reference sequence). Trimming took 4 bases from V and 5 from J; bases not matched to a gene: 8. This CDR3 is CASSTRTSGAYETQYF. CDR3 DNA: TGTGCCAGTAGTACCCGGACTAGCGGGGCCTATGAGACCCAGTACTTC.

V usage is TRBV9 and J usage is TRBJ2-1; D might be TRBD2 (5 bases). The length of the CDR3 is 14 residues. The germline CDR1 and CDR2 sequences are SGDLS and YYNGEE. Trimming left V 2 bases short and J 9 bases short, with 15 bases between. As DNA, the CDR3 is TGTGCCAGCAGCGTTAGGACTGGTATATCTGAGCAGTTCTTC. Its translation: CASSVRTGISEQFF.